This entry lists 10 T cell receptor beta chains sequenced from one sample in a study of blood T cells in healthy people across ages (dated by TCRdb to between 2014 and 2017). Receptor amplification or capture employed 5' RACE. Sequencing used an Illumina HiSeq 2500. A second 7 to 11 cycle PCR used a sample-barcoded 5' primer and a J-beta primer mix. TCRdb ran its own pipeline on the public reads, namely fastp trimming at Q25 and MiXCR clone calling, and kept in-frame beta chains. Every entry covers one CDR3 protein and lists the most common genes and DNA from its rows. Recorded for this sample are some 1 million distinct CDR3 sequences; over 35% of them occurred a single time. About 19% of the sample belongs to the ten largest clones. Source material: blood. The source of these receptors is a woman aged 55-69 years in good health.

The CDR3 loop is CSARDLAGGTRTYNEQFF. The CDR3, as DNA: TGCAGTGCTAGGGATCTAGCGGGGGGCACAAGGACGTACAATGAGCAGTTCTTC. V gene TRBV20-1 combines with J gene TRBJ2-1; 11 positions agree with TRBD2. Looked up from germline, CDR1 is DFQATT and CDR2 is SNEGSKA (reference sequence). The V segment lost 3 bases and the J segment 4 bases; nucleotides outside the gene matches: 14. This CDR3 is 18 amino acids long.

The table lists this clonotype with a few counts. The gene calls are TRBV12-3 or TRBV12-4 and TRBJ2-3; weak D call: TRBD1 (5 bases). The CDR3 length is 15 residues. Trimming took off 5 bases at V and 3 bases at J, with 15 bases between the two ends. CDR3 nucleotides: TGTGCCAGCAGTGAACTTGGGGCCTTAACAGATACGCAGTATTTT. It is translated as CASSELGALTDTQYF.

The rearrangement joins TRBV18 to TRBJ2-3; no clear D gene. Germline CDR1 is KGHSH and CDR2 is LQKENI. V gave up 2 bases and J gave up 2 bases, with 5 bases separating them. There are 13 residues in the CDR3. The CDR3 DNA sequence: TGTGCCAGCTCACCAATGACCACAGATACGCAGTATTTT. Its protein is CASSPMTTDTQYF.

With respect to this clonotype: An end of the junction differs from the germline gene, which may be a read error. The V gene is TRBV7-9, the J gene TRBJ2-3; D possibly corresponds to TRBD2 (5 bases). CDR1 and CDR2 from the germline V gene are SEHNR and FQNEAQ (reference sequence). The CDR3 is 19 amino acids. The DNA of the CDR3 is TGTGCCGGCAGCTTAGCGACCCGACACCTTTCGGAGAGCACAGATACGCAGTATTTT. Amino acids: CAGSLATRHLSESTDTQYF.

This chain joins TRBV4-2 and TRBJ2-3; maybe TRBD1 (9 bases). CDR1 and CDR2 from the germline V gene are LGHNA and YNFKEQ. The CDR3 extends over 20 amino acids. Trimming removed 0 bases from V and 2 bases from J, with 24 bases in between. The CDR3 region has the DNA TGTGCCAGCAGCCAAGACCTAGTCCGGGGGGGGACAGGGAACACAGATACGCAGTATTTT. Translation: CASSQDLVRGGTGNTDTQYF.

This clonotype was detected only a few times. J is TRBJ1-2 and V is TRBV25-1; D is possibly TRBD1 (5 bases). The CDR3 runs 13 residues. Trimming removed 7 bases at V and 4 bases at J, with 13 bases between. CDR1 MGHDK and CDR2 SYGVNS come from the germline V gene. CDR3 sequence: CASTFGASYGYTF. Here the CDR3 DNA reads TGTGCCAGCACCTTCGGGGCGAGCTATGGCTACACCTTC.

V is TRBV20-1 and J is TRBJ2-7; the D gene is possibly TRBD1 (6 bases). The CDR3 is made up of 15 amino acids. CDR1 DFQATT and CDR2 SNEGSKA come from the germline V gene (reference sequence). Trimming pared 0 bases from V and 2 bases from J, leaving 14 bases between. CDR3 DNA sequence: TGCAGTGCTAGAGATAAGGGGGAGAGCCCCTACGAGCAGTACTTC. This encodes CSARDKGESPYEQYF.

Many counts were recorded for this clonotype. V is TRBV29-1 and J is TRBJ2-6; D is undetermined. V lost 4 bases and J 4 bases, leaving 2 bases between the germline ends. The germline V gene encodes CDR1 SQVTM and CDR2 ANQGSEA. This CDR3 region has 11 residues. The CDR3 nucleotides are TGCAGCGTTGTGGGGGCCAACGTCCTGACTTTC. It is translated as CSVVGANVLTF.

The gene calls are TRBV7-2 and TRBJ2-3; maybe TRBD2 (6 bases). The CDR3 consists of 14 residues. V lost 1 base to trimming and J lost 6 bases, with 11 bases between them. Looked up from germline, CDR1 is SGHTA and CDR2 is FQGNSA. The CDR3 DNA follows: TGTGCCAGCAGCTTAGGGCCGGGGGTGGATACGCAGTATTTT. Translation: CASSLGPGVDTQYF. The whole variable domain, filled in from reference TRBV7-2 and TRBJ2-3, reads GAGVSQSPSNKVTEKGKDVELRCDPISGHTALYWYRQSLGQGLEFLIYFQGNSAPDKSGLPSDRFSAERTGGSVSTLTIQRTQQEDSAVYLCASSLGPGVDTQYFGPGTRLTVL.

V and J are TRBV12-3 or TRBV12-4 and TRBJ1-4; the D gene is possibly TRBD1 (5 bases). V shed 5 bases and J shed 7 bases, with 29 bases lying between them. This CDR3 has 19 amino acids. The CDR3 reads CASSPSGTEFAGLVEKLFF. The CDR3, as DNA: TGTGCCAGCAGTCCTTCCGGGACGGAATTCGCGGGGCTAGTTGAAAAACTGTTTTTT.